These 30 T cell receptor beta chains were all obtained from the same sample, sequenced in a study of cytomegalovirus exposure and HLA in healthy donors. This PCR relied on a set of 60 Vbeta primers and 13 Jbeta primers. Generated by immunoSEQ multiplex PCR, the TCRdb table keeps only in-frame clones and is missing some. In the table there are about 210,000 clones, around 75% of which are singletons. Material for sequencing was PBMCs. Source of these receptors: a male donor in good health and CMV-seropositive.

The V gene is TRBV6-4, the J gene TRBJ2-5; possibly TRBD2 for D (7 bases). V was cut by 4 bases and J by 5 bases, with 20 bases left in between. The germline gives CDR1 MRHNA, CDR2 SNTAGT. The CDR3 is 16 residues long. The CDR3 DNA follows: TGTGCCAGCAGTGCCCATGGGGGGGGCCGGAGCGAGACCCAGTACTTC. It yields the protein CASSAHGGGRSETQYF.

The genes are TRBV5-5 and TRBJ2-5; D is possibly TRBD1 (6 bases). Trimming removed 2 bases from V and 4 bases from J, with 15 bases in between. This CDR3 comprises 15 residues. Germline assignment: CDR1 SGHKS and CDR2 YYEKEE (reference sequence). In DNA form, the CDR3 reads TGTGCCAGCAGCTTATTCCCAGGGGAAGGAGAGACCCAGTACTTC. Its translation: CASSLFPGEGETQYF.

DNA of the CDR3: TGTGCCAGCTCACCAAGACGCATCCAGGGGGACACCATATATTTT. Its translation is CASSPRRIQGDTIYF. The V call is TRBV18, the J call TRBJ1-3, with TRBD1 matching over 7 bases. Germline loops: CDR1 KGHSH, CDR2 LQKENI. The CDR3 has 15 residues. J was trimmed by 8 bases and V by 2 bases; bases with no gene match: 9. Full variable domain (rest looked up from reference TRBV18 and TRBJ1-3): NAGVMQNPRHLVRRRGQEARLRCSPMKGHSHVYWYRQLPEEGLKFMVYLQKENIIDESGMPKERFSAEFPKEGPSILRIQQVVRGDSAAYFCASSPRRIQGDTIYFGEGSWLTVV.

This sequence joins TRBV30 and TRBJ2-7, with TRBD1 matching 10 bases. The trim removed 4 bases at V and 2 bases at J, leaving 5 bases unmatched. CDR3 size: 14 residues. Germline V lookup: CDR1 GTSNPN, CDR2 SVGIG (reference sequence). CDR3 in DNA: TGTGCCTGGACCGGGACAGGGGCAACCTACGAGCAGTACTTC. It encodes CAWTGTGATYEQYF.

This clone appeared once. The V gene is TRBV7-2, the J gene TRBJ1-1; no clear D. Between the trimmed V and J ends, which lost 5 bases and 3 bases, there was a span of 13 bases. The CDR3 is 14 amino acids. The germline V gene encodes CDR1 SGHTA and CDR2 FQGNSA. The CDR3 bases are TGTGCCAGCAGCCCGCCTCAGCGTTACACTGAAGCTTTCTTT. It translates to CASSPPQRYTEAFF.

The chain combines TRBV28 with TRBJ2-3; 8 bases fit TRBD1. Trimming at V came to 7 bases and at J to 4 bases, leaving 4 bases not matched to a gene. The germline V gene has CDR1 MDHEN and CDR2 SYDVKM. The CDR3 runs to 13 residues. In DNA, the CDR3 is TGTGCCAGCACGCGGACAGGGCCAGATACGCAGTATTTT. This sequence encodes CASTRTGPDTQYF.

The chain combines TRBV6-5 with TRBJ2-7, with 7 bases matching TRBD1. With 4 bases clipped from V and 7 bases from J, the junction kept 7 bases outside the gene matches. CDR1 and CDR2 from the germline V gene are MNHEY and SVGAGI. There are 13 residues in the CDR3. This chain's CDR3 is CASSSRGSREQYF. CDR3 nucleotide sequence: TGTGCCAGCAGTTCCAGGGGGTCGCGGGAGCAGTACTTC.

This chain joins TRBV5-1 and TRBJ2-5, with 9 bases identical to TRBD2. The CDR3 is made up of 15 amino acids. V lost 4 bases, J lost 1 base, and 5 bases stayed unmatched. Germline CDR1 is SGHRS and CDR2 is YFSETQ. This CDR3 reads CASSLAAGGQETQYF. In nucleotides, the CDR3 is TGCGCCAGCAGCCTGGCAGCGGGGGGCCAAGAGACCCAGTACTTC. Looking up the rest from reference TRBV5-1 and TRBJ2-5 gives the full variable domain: KAGVTQTPRYLIKTRGQQVTLSCSPISGHRSVSWYQQTPGQGLQFLFEYFSETQRNKGNFPGRFSGRQFSNSRSEMNVSTLELGDSALYLCASSLAAGGQETQYFGPGTRLLVL.

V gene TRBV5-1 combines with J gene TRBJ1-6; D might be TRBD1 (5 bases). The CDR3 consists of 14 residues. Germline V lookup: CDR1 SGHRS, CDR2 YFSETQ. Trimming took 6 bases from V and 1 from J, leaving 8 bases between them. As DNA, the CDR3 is TGCGCCAGCAAAGGGGTGTCCTATAATTCACCCCTCCACTTT. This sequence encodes CASKGVSYNSPLHF.

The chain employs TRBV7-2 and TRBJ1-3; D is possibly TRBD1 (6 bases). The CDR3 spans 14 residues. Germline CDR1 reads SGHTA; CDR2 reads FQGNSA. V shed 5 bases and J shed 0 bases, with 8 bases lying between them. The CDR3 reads CASSGDISGNTIYF. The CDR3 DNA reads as TGTGCCAGCAGCGGGGACATCTCTGGAAACACCATATATTTT.

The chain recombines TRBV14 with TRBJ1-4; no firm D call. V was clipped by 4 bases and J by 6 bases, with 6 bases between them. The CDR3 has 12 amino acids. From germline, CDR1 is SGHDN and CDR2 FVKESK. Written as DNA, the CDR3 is TGTGCCAGCAGCCCGTCCCATGAAAAACTGTTTTTT. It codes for CASSPSHEKLFF.

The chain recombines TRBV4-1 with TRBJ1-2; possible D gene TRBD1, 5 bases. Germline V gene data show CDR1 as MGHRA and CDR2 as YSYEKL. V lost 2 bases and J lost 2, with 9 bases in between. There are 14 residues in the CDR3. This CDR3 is CASSQMGRNYGYTF. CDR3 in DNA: TGCGCCAGCAGCCAAATGGGGCGCAACTATGGCTACACCTTC.

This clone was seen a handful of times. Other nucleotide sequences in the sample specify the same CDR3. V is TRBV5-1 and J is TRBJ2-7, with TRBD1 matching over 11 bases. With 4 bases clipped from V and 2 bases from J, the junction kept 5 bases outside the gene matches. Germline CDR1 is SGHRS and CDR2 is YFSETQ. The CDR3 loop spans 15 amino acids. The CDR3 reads CASSPGQGAPYEQYF. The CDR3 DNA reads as TGCGCCAGCAGCCCCGGACAGGGGGCTCCCTACGAGCAGTACTTC.

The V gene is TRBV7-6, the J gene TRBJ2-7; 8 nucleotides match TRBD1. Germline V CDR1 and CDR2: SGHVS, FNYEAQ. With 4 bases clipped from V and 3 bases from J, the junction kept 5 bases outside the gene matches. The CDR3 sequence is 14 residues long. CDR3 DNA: TGTGCCAGCAGCTCCCGGACAGGGATCTACGAGCAGTACTTC. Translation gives CASSSRTGIYEQYF. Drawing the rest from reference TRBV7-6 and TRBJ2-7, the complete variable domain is GAGVSQSPRYKVTKRGQDVALRCDPISGHVSLYWYRQALGQGPEFLTYFNYEAQQDKSGLPNDRFSAERPEGSISTLTIQRTEQRDSAMYRCASSSRTGIYEQYFGPGTRLTVT.

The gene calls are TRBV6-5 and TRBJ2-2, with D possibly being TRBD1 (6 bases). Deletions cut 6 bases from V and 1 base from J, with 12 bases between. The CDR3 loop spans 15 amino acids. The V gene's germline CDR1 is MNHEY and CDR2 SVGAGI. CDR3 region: CASRRDRMNTGELFF. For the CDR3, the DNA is TGTGCCAGCAGACGTGACAGGATGAACACCGGGGAGCTGTTTTTT.

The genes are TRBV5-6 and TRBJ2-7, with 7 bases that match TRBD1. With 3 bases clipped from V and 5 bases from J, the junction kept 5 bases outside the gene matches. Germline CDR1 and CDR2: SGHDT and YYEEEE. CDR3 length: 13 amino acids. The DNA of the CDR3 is TGTGCCAGCAGCTCTGGGACAGTAAACGAGCAGTACTTC. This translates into CASSSGTVNEQYF.

The CDR3 sequence: CASSQEGRGIRGEKLFF. CDR3 nucleotides: TGCGCCAGCAGCCAAGAAGGGAGGGGGATACGAGGGGAAAAACTGTTTTTT. This chain uses TRBV4-1 with TRBJ1-4; the D gene is possibly TRBD1 (6 bases). V was clipped by 0 bases and J by 8 bases, with 19 bases between them. The germline gives CDR1 MGHRA, CDR2 YSYEKL. The CDR3 spans 17 residues.

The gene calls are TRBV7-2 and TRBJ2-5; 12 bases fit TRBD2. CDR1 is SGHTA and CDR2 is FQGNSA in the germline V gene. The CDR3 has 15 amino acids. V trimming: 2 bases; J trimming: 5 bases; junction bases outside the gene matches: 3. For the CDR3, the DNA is TGTGCCAGCAGCTTACTAGGGACTAGCGGGGAGACCCAGTACTTC. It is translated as CASSLLGTSGETQYF. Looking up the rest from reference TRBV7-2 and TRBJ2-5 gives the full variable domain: GAGVSQSPSNKVTEKGKDVELRCDPISGHTALYWYRQSLGQGLEFLIYFQGNSAPDKSGLPSDRFSAERTGGSVSTLTIQRTQQEDSAVYLCASSLLGTSGETQYFGPGTRLLVL.

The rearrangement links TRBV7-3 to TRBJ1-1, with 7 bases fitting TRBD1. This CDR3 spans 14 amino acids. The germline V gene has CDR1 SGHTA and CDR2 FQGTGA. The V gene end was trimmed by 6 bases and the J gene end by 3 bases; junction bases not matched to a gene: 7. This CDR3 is CASRETGVHTEAFF. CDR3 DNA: TGTGCCAGCAGGGAAACAGGGGTTCACACTGAAGCTTTCTTT.

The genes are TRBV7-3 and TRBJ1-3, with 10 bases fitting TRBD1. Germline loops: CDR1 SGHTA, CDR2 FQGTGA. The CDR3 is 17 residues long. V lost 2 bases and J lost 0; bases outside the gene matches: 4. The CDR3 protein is CASSLGTGADSGNTIYF. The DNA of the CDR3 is TGTGCCAGCAGCTTAGGGACAGGGGCCGACTCTGGAAACACCATATATTTT.

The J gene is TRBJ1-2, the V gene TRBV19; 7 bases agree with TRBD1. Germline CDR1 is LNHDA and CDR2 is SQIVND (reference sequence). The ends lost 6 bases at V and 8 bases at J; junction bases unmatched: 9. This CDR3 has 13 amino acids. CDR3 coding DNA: TGTGCCAGTAGCCCCAAGACAGGGACCGGCTACACCTTC. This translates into CASSPKTGTGYTF.

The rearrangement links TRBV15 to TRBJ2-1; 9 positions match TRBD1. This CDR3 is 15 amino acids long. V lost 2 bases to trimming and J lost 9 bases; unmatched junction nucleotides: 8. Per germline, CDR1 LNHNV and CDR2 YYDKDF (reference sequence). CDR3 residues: CATSRRDRVGGEQFF. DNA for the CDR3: TGTGCCACCAGCAGAAGGGACAGGGTAGGGGGTGAGCAGTTCTTC.

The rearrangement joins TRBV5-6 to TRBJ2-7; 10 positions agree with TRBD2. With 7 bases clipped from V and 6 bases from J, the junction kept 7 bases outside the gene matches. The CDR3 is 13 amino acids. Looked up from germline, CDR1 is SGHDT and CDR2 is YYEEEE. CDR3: CASELAGVPEQYF. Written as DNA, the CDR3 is TGTGCCAGCGAGCTAGCGGGAGTCCCCGAGCAGTACTTC.

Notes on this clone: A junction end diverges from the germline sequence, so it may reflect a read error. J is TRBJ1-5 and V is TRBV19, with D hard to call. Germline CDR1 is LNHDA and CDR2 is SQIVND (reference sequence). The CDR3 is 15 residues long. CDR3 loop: CASSIGELSDQPQHF. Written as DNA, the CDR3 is TGTGCCAGTAGTATTGGGGAGCTTAGCGATCAGCCCCAGCATTTT.

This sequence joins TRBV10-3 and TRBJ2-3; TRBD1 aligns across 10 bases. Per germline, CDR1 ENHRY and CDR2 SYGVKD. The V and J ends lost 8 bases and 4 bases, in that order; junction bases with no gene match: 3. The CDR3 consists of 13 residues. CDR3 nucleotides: TGTGCCATCGGGACAGGGGACGCAGATACGCAGTATTTT. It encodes CAIGTGDADTQYF.

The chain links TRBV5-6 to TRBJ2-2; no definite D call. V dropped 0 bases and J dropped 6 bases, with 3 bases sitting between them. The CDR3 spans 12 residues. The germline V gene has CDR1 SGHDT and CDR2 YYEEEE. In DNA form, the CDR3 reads TGTGCCAGCAGCTTGGCTTCCGGGGAGCTGTTTTTT. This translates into CASSLASGELFF.

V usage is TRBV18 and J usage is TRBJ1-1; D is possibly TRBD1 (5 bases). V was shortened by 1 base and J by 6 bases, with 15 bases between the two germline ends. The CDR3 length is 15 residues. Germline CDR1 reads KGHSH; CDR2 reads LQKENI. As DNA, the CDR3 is TGTGCCAGCTCACCACTTAATGTAGGGGCATCTGAAGCTTTCTTT. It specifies CASSPLNVGASEAFF.

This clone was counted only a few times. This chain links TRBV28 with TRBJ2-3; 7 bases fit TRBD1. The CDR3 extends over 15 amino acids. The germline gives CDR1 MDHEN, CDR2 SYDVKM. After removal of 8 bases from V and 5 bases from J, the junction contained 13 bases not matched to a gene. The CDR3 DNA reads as TGTGCCAGCCTTAAGGGGGCAGCGTTCGGAGATACGCAGTATTTT. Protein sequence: CASLKGAAFGDTQYF.

The CDR3: CASSRPEVAEAFF. In DNA, the CDR3 is TGCGCCAGCAGCAGACCTGAGGTCGCTGAAGCTTTCTTT. The V and J genes are TRBV5-1 and TRBJ1-1; D is undetermined. Between the trimmed V and J ends, which lost 4 bases and 6 bases, there was a span of 13 bases. Per germline, CDR1 SGHRS and CDR2 YFSETQ. This CDR3 spans 13 amino acids.

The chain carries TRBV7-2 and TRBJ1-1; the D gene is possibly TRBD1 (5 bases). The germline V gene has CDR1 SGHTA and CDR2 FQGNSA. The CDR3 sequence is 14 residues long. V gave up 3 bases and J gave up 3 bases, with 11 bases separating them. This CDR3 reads CASSFRTPDTEAFF. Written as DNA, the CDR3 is TGTGCCAGCAGCTTCCGGACACCTGACACTGAAGCTTTCTTT.